Below, 13 T cell receptor beta chains from the same sample are listed, as sequenced in a study of T cell repertoires in cytomegalovirus infection. Their antigens remain unidentified. TCRdb redid the calling of the reads with MiXCR, one entry per CDR3 protein. The sample yields 700,000 to 900,000 distinct CDR3 sequences, roughly 28% seen once. The sample here was cultured CD8+ T cells from PBMCs, taken from culture after CMV antigen stimulation. These receptors originate from a human donor in good health (CMV status not recorded). Some clones in this sample may be carry-over from other donors' samples.

The chain employs TRBV14 and TRBJ2-7; the D gene is possibly TRBD1 (6 bases). Germline assignment: CDR1 SGHDN and CDR2 FVKESK. The CDR3 has 15 residues. Trimming left V 1 base short and J 6 bases short, with 16 bases between. The CDR3 region has the DNA TGTGCCAGCAGCCAAGCCGAAGACAGGTTTACCGAGCAGTACTTC. Protein product: CASSQAEDRFTEQYF.

The V gene is TRBV6-2 or TRBV6-3, the J gene TRBJ1-5; D is unclear. This CDR3 is 14 amino acids long. Germline V gene data show CDR1 as MNHEY and CDR2 as SVGEGT. Trimming pared 2 bases from V and 6 bases from J, leaving 11 bases between. CDR3 residues: CASSYGGNGQPQHF. CDR3 coding DNA: TGTGCCAGCAGTTACGGAGGGAATGGTCAGCCCCAGCATTTT.

This clonotype was found many times. The chain has TRBV7-9 and TRBJ2-1; no firm D call. Germline V gene sequence: CDR1 SEHNR, CDR2 FQNEAQ (reference sequence). This CDR3 contains 12 residues. Trimming took 6 bases from V and 8 from J, leaving 11 bases between them. CDR3 bases: TGTGCCAGCAGACGCAGTCCCGATGAGCAGTTCTTC. Translation gives CASRRSPDEQFF. The entire variable domain, with the rest obtained from reference TRBV7-9 and TRBJ2-1, is as follows: DTGVSQNPRHKITKRGQNVTFRCDPISEHNRLYWYRQTLGQGPEFLTYFQNEAQLEKSRLLSDRFSAERPKGSFSTLEIQRTEQGDSAMYLCASRRSPDEQFFGPGTRLTVL.

This clonotype occurred a few times. V is TRBV7-3 and J is TRBJ2-1; a possible D gene is TRBD2 (6 bases). The germline V and J ends were trimmed by 5 bases and 5 bases, with 13 bases remaining between them. Germline values: CDR1 SGHTA, CDR2 FQGTGA. The CDR3 totals 14 residues. CDR3 sequence: CASSPRGAHNEQFF. The DNA for the CDR3 is TGTGCCAGCAGCCCGCGCGGGGCGCACAATGAGCAGTTCTTC.

V gene TRBV20-1 combines with J gene TRBJ2-2, with a weak D call TRBD1 (5 bases). Trimming left V 0 bases short and J 2 bases short, with 13 bases between. This CDR3 spans 16 amino acids. Per the germline V gene, CDR1 is DFQATT and CDR2 is SNEGSKA (reference sequence). Written as DNA, the CDR3 is TGCAGTGCTAGAGATAGGCGCAGGGAAAACACCGGGGAGCTGTTTTTT. This sequence encodes CSARDRRRENTGELFF.

The chain is built from TRBV7-6 and TRBJ2-1, with D possibly TRBD2 on 5 matching bases. Trimming took 2 bases from V and 6 from J, leaving 11 bases between them. The CDR3 sequence is 14 residues long. The germline V gene has CDR1 SGHVS and CDR2 FNYEAQ. CDR3 sequence: CASSLKGLGNEQFF. DNA for the CDR3: TGTGCCAGCAGCTTAAAAGGACTCGGCAATGAGCAGTTCTTC.

CDR3 sequence (DNA): TGCAGCGTGACCGGGACCCTAGAAAAGCTCAATGAGCAGTTCTTC. Translating gives CSVTGTLEKLNEQFF. This chain connects TRBV29-1 to TRBJ2-1, with D perhaps matching TRBD1 or TRBD2 (5 bases each). Germline V gene data show CDR1 as SQVTM and CDR2 as ANQGSEA. The CDR3 sequence is 15 residues long. Trimming shortened V by 6 bases and J by 6 bases, and 21 bases separated the two germline ends.

This clonotype was recorded a few times. The chain carries TRBV7-9 and TRBJ2-7; TRBD1 is a possible D gene (5 bases). The germline V gene has CDR1 SEHNR and CDR2 FQNEAQ (reference sequence). The V gene lost 1 base and the J gene lost 0 bases, with 10 bases spanning the gap. CDR3 size: 15 residues. Written as DNA, the CDR3 is TGTGCCAGCAGCTTAGACGGACACTCCTCCTACGAGCAGTACGTC. This codes for CASSLDGHSSYEQYV.

The sample holds one count of this clonotype. The gene calls are TRBV4-1 and TRBJ2-7, with D perhaps TRBD1 or TRBD2 (5 bases each). CDR3 length equals 14 residues. The germline gives CDR1 MGHRA, CDR2 YSYEKL. Trimming left V 4 bases short and J 1 base short, with 11 bases between. The CDR3, as DNA: TGCGCCAGCAGCCCTGGGGACGGGTCCTACGAGCAGTACGTC. It is translated as CASSPGDGSYEQYV.

The V gene is TRBV15, the J gene TRBJ1-6, with 7 bases matching TRBD1. The V segment lost 1 base and the J segment 8 bases; nucleotides outside the gene matches: 8. Germline loops: CDR1 LNHNV, CDR2 YYDKDF (reference sequence). The CDR3 loop spans 16 amino acids. The CDR3 nucleotides read TGTGCCACCAGCAGAGTAAAGACAGGGTGGGATTCACCCCTCCACTTT. It codes for CATSRVKTGWDSPLHF.

This chain's CDR3 is CASSFGTSGAETQYF. The CDR3 DNA follows: TGTGCCAGCAGTTTCGGGACTAGCGGGGCGGAGACCCAGTACTTC. V is TRBV28 and J is TRBJ2-5; the match to TRBD2 covers 13 bases. J gave up 5 bases and V 3 bases, and 3 bases lay outside the gene matches. Germline V gives CDR1 MDHEN, CDR2 SYDVKM. This CDR3 contains 15 residues.

V and J are TRBV4-2 and TRBJ2-6; D gene ambiguous. The length of the CDR3 is 16 residues. V lost 0 bases and J 0 bases, leaving 6 bases between the germline ends. In germline, CDR1 is LGHNA, CDR2 YNFKEQ. The CDR3 nucleotides read TGTGCCAGCAGCCAAGAAGGATTCTCTGGGGCCAACGTCCTGACTTTC. Its protein product is CASSQEGFSGANVLTF.

V and J are TRBV7-9 and TRBJ2-3; 8 bases are a match to TRBD2. Germline V lookup: CDR1 SEHNR, CDR2 FQNEAQ (reference sequence). This CDR3 has 15 residues. Trimming removed 1 base from V and 6 bases from J; junction bases left unmatched: 6. The DNA for the CDR3 is TGTGCCAGCAGCTTAGTGGGACTAGTAGACGATACGCAGTATTTT. This encodes CASSLVGLVDDTQYF.